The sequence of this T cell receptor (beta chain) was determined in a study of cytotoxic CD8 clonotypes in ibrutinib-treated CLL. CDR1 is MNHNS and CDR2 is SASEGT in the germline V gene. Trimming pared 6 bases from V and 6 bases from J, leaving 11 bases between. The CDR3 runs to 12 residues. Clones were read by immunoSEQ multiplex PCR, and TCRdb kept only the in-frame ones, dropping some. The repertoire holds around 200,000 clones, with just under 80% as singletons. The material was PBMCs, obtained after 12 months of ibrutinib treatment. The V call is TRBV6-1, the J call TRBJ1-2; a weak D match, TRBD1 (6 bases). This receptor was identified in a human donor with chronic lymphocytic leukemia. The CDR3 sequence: CASRTGRDGYTF. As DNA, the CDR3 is TGTGCCAGCAGAACAGGGAGGGATGGCTACACCTTC.